A selection of T cell receptor beta chains follows, all from one sample in a study of post-analysis software for immune sequencing data. TCRdb analysed the PCR reads with MiXCR anew, one entry per CDR3 protein. The sample holds about 540,000 distinct CDR3 sequences; about a third are singletons and the top ten take approximately 5.4%. Input material: blood. The receptors come from a girl aged 2 to 17 with multiple sclerosis. CDR3s include the opening cysteine and the closing phenylalanine or tryptophan.

length	V	J	CDR3
13	TRBV5-1	TRBJ2-1	CASSLKEQLVQFF
14	TRBV20-1	TRBJ1-6	CSAQRGAGYSPLHF
16	TRBV5-6	TRBJ2-1	CASSPLGRGAGNEQFF
15	TRBV28	TRBJ2-1	CASSLSGNQRNEQFF
15	TRBV15	TRBJ2-3	CATSRGGEGTDTQYF
14	TRBV29-1	TRBJ2-7	CSVDLATEPYEQYF
11	TRBV20-1	TRBJ1-5	CSAYGQGQRHF
16	TRBV20-1	TRBJ2-1	CSARTLAGSSYNEQFF
14	TRBV20-1	TRBJ2-7	CSAGDSGYSYEQYF
13	TRBV12-3/TRBV12-4	TRBJ1-5	CASQVSSNQPQHF
14	TRBV2	TRBJ1-5	CTSRSPIGDQPQHF
14	TRBV4-1	TRBJ2-5	CASSPGFRDETQYF
14	TRBV3-1	TRBJ1-2	CASSQDRSYYGYTF
14	TRBV5-1	TRBJ2-1	CASSSGQGDVEQFF
15	TRBV11-2	TRBJ2-1	CASSSLGTDYNEQFF
16	TRBV27	TRBJ1-5	CARPLPRGRTNQPQHF
16	TRBV7-2	TRBJ2-1	CASSLTASGGLGEQFF
15	TRBV15	TRBJ1-1	CATRTGDTMNTEAFF
16	TRBV5-1	TRBJ2-1	CASSSASGTDYNEQFF
16	TRBV7-2	TRBJ1-1	CASSLAPSRRNTEAFF
16	TRBV10-3	TRBJ1-5	CAISEPTRGGRQPQHF
16	TRBV7-2	-	CASSLDSASGIGTQYF
15	TRBV20-1	TRBJ1-1	CSAGGTRRMNTEAFF
13	TRBV5-1	TRBJ2-5	CASSLQSQETQYF